The T cell receptor beta chain under discussion was sequenced for a study of T cells after yellow fever vaccination. A 5'RACE template-switching step, the method used to make TCR cDNA, added a universal primer site and UMIs. MiXCR, run by TCRdb on the 5' RACE reads, gives a single entry per CDR3 protein. The data show approximately 510,000 distinct CDR3 sequences, around a fifth seen once. The CDR3 sequence is 14 residues long. Trimming cost V 5 bases and J 2 bases, with 10 bases left between them. CDR1 is SGHTA and CDR2 is FQGNSA in the germline V gene. The sample was PBMCs, taken around 3 weeks after the first yellow fever vaccination. The chain employs TRBV7-2 and TRBJ2-4; no clear D. This clonotype originated in a man in his late teens or twenties who received the YFV17D yellow fever vaccine. Here the CDR3 reads CASSAPGPKNIQYF. CDR3 nucleotide sequence: TGTGCCAGCAGCGCGCCCGGGCCCAAAAACATTCAGTACTTC.